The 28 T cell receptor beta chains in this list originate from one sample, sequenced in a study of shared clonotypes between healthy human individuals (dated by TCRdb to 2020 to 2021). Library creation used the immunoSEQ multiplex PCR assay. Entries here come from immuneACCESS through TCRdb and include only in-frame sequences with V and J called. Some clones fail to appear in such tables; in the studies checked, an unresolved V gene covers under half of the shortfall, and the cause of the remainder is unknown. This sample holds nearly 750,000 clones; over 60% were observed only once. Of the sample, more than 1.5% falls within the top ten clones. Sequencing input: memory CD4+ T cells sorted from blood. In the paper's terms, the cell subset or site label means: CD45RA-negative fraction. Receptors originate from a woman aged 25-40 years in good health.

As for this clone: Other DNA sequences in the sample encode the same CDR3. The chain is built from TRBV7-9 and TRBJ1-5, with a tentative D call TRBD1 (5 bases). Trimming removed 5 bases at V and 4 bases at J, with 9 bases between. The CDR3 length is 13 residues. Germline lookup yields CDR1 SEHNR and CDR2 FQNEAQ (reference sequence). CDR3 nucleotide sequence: TGTGCCAGCAGCGGGGCAGGGAATCAGCCCCAGCATTTT. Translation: CASSGAGNQPQHF.

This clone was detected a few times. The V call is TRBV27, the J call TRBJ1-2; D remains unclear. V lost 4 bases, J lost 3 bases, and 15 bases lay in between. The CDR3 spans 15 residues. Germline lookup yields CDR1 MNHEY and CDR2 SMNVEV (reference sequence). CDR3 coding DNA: TGTGCCAGCAGTTCTACCCACAGAGGCGACTATGGCTACACCTTC. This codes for CASSSTHRGDYGYTF.

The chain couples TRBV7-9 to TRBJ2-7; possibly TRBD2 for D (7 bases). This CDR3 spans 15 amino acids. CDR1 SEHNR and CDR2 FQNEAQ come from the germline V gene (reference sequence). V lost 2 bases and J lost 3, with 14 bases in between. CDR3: CASSLSRGGNYEQYF. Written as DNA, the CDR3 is TGTGCCAGCAGCTTATCGAGGGGGGGAAACTACGAGCAGTACTTC.

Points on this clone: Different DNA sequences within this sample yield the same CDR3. The CDR3 loop is CASSPGESYEQYF. CDR3 nucleotide sequence: TGTGCCAGCTCACCAGGGGAATCCTACGAGCAGTACTTC. This rearrangement joins TRBV18 to TRBJ2-7; D gene uncertain. CDR1 and CDR2 (germline): KGHSH, LQKENI. The V end was cut by 2 bases, the J end by 1 base, with 6 bases between. The CDR3 has 13 residues.

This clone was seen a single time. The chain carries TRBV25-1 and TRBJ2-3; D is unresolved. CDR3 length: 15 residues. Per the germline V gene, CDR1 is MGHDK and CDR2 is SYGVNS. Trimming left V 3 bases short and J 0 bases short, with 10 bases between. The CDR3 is CASSDPATSTDTQYF. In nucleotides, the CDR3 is TGTGCCAGCAGTGACCCTGCTACTAGCACAGATACGCAGTATTTT.

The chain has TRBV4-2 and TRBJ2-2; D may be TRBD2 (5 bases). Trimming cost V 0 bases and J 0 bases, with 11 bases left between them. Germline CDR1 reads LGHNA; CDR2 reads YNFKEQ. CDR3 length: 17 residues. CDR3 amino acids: CASSQDPNGANTGELFF. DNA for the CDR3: TGTGCCAGCAGCCAAGATCCGAACGGGGCGAACACCGGGGAGCTGTTTTTT.

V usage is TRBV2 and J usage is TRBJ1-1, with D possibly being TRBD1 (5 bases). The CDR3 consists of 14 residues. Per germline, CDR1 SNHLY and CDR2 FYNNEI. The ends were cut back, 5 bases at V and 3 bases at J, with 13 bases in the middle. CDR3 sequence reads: CASSRQGGDTEAFF. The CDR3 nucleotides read TGTGCCAGCAGTCGCCAGGGCGGGGACACTGAAGCTTTCTTT.

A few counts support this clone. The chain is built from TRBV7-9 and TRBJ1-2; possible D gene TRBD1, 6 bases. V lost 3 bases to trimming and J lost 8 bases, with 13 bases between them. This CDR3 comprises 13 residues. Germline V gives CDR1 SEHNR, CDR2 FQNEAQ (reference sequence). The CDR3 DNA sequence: TGTGCCAGCAGCTTGACGCAGCAGGGGGGCTACACCTTC. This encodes CASSLTQQGGYTF.

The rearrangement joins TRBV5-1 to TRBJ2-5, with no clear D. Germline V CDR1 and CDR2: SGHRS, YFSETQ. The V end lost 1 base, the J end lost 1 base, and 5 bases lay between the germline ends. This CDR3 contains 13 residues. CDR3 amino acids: CASSLYVQETQYF. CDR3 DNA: TGCGCCAGCAGCTTGTATGTCCAAGAGACCCAGTACTTC.

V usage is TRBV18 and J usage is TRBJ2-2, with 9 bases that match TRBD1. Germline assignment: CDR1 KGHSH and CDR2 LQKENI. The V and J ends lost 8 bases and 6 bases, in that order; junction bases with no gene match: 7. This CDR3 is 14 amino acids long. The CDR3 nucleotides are TGTGCCAGCCCCGGGACAGGGCAGTCCGGGGAGCTGTTTTTT. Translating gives CASPGTGQSGELFF.

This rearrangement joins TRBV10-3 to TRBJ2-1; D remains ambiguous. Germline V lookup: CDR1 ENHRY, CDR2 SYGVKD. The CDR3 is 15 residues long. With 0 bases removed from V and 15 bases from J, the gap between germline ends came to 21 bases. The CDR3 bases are TGTGCCATCAGTGAGTCGAACTCCCCAGGCGACGGGCGGTTCTTC. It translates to CAISESNSPGDGRFF.

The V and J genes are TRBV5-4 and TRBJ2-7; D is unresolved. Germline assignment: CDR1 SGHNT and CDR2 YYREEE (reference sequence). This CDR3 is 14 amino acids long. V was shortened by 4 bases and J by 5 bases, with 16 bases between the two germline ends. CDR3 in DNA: TGTGCCAGCAGCCCGAACATCCCAACACACGAGCAGTACTTC. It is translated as CASSPNIPTHEQYF.

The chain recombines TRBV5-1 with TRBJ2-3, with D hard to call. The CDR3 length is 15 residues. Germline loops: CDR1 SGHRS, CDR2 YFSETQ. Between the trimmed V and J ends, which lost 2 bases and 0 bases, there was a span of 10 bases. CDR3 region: CASSFAAKSTDTQYF. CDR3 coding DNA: TGCGCCAGCAGCTTCGCGGCGAAAAGCACAGATACGCAGTATTTT.

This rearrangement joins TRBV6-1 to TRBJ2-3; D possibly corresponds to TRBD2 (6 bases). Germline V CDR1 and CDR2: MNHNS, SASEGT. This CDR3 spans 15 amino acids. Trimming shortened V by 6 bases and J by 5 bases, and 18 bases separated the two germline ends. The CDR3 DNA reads TGTGCCAGCAGGGGGGGACGGCCGGGTGGAGATACGCAGTATTTT. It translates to CASRGGRPGGDTQYF.

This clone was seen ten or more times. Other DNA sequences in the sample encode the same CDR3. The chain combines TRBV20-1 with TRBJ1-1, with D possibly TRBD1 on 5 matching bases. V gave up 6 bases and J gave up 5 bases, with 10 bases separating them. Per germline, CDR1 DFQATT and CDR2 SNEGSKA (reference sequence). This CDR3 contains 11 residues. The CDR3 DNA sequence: TGCAGTGCCAGCCGGGGGACTGAAGCTTTCTTT. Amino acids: CSASRGTEAFF.

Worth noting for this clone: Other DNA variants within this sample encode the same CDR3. The CDR3 sequence is CASSLAAGPYEQYF. CDR3 nucleotides: TGCGCCAGCAGCTTGGCAGCGGGTCCCTACGAGCAGTACTTC. The rearrangement links TRBV5-1 to TRBJ2-7, with a possible D match to TRBD2 (6 bases). Per germline, CDR1 SGHRS and CDR2 YFSETQ. There are 14 residues in the CDR3. Trimming shortened V by 0 bases and J by 2 bases, and 9 bases separated the two germline ends.

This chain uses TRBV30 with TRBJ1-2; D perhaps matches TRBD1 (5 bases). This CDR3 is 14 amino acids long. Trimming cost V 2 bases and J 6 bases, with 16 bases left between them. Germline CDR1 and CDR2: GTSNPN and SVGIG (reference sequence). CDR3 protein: CAWSTSPGTDGYTF. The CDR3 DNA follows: TGTGCCTGGAGTACCTCCCCAGGGACGGATGGCTACACCTTC.

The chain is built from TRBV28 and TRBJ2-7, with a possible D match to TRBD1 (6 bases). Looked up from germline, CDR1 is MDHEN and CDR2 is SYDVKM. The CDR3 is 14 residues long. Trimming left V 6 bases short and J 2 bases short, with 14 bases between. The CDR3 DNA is TGTGCCAGCAGCACCGGGACACCTCCCTACGAGCAGTACTTC. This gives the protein CASSTGTPPYEQYF.

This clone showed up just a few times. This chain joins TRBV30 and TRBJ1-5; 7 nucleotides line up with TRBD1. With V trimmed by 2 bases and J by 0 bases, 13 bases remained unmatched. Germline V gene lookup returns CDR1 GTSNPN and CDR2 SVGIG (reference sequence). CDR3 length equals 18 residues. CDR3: CAWSPAGTALYSNQPQHF. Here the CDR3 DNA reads TGTGCCTGGAGTCCAGCCGGGACAGCCCTGTATAGCAATCAGCCCCAGCATTTT. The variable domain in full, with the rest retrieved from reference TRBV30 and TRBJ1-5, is SQTIHQWPATLVQPVGSPLSLECTVEGTSNPNLYWYRQAAGRGLQLLFYSVGIGQISSEVPQNLSASRPQDRQFILSSKKLLLSDSGFYLCAWSPAGTALYSNQPQHFGDGTRLSIL.

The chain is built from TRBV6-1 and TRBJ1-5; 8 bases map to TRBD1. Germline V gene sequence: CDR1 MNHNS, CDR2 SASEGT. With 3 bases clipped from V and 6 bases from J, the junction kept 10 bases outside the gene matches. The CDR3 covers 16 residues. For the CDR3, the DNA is TGTGCCAGCAGTGAGGGGACAGGTTTCGGATCTCAGCCCCAGCATTTT. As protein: CASSEGTGFGSQPQHF.

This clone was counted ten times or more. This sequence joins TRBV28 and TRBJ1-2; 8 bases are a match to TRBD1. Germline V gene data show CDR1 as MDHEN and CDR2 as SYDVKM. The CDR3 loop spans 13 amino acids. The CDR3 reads CAHPGQGNYGYTF. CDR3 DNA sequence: TGTGCTCATCCCGGACAGGGAAACTATGGCTACACCTTC.

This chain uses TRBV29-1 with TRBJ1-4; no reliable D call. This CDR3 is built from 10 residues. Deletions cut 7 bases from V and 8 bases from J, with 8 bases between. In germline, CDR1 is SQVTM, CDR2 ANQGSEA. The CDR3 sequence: CSALQEKLFF. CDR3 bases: TGCAGCGCCTTACAAGAAAAACTGTTTTTT.

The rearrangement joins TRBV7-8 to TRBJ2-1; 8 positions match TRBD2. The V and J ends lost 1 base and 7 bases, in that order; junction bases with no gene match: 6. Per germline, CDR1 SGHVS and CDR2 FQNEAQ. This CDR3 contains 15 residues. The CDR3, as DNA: TGTGCCAGCAGCTTAGTCGGGAGGGGATGGAATGAGCAGTTCTTC. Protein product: CASSLVGRGWNEQFF.

Here the CDR3 DNA reads TGTGCCAGCAGCCCCGGGACAGCGGAGACCGGGGAGCTGTTTTTT. It yields the protein CASSPGTAETGELFF. This chain uses TRBV4-2 with TRBJ2-2; TRBD1 agrees at 7 bases. The germline V gene has CDR1 LGHNA and CDR2 YNFKEQ. V dropped 4 bases and J dropped 5; count of bases not matched to a gene: 7. CDR3 length equals 15 residues.

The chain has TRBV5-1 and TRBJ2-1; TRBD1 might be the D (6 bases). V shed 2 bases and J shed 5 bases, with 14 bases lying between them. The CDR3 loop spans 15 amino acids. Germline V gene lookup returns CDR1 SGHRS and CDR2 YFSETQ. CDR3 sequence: CASSLQGTPNNEQFF. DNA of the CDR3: TGCGCCAGCAGCTTACAGGGCACCCCCAACAATGAGCAGTTCTTC.

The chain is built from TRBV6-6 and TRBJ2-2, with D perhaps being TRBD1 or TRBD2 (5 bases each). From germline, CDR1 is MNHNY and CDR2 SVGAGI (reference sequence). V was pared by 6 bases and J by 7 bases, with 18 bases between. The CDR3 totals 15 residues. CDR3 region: CASSHGQGDGGELFF. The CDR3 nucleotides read TGTGCCAGCAGCCACGGGCAGGGAGATGGCGGGGAGCTGTTTTTT.

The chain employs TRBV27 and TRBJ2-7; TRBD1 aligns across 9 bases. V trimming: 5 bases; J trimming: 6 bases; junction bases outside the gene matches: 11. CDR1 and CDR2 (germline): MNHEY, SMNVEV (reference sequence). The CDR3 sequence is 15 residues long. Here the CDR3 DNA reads TGTGCCAGCAGTCAGTTACAGGGGGCCCGCTCCGAGCAGTACTTC. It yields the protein CASSQLQGARSEQYF.

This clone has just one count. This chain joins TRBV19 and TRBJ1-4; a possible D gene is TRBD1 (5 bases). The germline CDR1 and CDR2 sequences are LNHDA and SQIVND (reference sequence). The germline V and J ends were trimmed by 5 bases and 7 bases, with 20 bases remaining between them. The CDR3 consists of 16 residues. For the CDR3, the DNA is TGTGCCAGTAGTTCCCTGACAGCGGTACGCCTTGAAAAACTGTTTTTT. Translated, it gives CASSSLTAVRLEKLFF.